This section outlines one TCR beta chain sequence together with its context. Its antigen is as yet unknown. Primers: 60 Vbeta forward and 13 Jbeta reverse. The protocol was immunoSEQ multiplex PCR, while the TCRdb copy is restricted to in-frame clones and leaves out a portion. The sample lists around 78,000 clones, around 70% occurring once. This sample was taken from a study of cytomegalovirus exposure and HLA in healthy donors. Regarding the study as a whole: In an earlier analysis, in about 530 donors, most V segments appeared productive either ~87% or ~30% of the time. Researchers reported in a later analysis that common viral pathogens appeared linked to several top clusters.

Germline V lookup: CDR1 GTSNPN, CDR2 SVGIG (reference sequence). The V end was cut by 0 bases, the J end by 0 bases, with 12 bases between. This CDR3 is 16 amino acids long. This rearrangement joins TRBV30 to TRBJ1-5; the D is unclear. Sequenced sample: PBMCs. The TCR was taken from a woman aged 40 to 50 in good health and CMV-seropositive. This chain's CDR3 is CAWSVGGSNSNQPQHF. In nucleotides, the CDR3 is TGTGCCTGGAGTGTAGGCGGGTCTAATAGCAATCAGCCCCAGCATTTT. Full variable domain (missing parts from reference TRBV30 and TRBJ1-5): SQTIHQWPATLVQPVGSPLSLECTVEGTSNPNLYWYRQAAGRGLQLLFYSVGIGQISSEVPQNLSASRPQDRQFILSSKKLLLSDSGFYLCAWSVGGSNSNQPQHFGDGTRLSIL.